The 20 T cell receptor beta chains given below trace back to one sample, sequenced in a study of blood T cell repertoires in COVID-19. Here immunoSEQ multiplex PCR was the method, and the copy in TCRdb shows in-frame clones only, minus some. Counted here are 200,000 to 250,000 clones, around 90% occurring once; the ten biggest clones make up around 1.4%. Sequencing was done on a sample of peripheral blood. The receptors here all came from a man aged 18 to 29 with active or convalescent COVID-19.

A single count supports this clone. V is TRBV5-1 and J is TRBJ1-5, with 10 bases matching TRBD1. Germline values: CDR1 SGHRS, CDR2 YFSETQ. The V segment lost 5 bases and the J segment 2 bases; nucleotides outside the gene matches: 7. The CDR3 totals 16 residues. CDR3 coding DNA: TGCGCCAGCAGGGGGGACAGGGGTATGGGCAATCAGCCCCAGCATTTT. Its protein product is CASRGDRGMGNQPQHF.

V gene TRBV6-4 combines with J gene TRBJ1-5, with 8 bases that match TRBD1. The CDR3 runs 17 residues. V shed 3 bases and J 2 bases; nucleotides not matched to a gene: 9. The germline gives CDR1 MRHNA, CDR2 SNTAGT. The CDR3 region is CASSELAGGGGNQPQHF. DNA of the CDR3: TGTGCCAGCAGTGAGTTGGCAGGGGGCGGGGGCAATCAGCCCCAGCATTTT.

This clone was seen a handful of times. The J gene is TRBJ1-5, the V gene TRBV9; no clear D. Germline-derived CDR1 and CDR2 are SGDLS and YYNGEE. Between the trimmed V and J ends, which lost 0 bases and 0 bases, there was a span of 7 bases. The CDR3 extends over 15 amino acids. CDR3 DNA sequence: TGTGCCAGCAGCGTAGAACCGGGTAGCAATCAGCCCCAGCATTTT. Amino acids: CASSVEPGSNQPQHF.

The chain joins TRBV6-5 to TRBJ1-1; 7 bases are a match to TRBD1. V trimming: 1 base; J trimming: 7 bases; junction bases outside the gene matches: 3. Germline-derived CDR1 and CDR2 are MNHEY and SVGAGI. The CDR3 has 13 amino acids. The CDR3 sequence is CASSYLTGNEAFF. CDR3 nucleotide sequence: TGTGCCAGCAGTTACTTGACAGGGAATGAAGCTTTCTTT.

The rearrangement uses TRBV6-5 and TRBJ1-1; D possibly corresponds to TRBD1 (5 bases). The V end lost 4 bases, the J end lost 0 bases, and 12 bases lay between the germline ends. The V gene's germline CDR1 is MNHEY and CDR2 SVGAGI. CDR3 size: 15 residues. This CDR3 reads CASSSPRQMNTEAFF. The CDR3 nucleotides read TGTGCCAGCAGTTCCCCGAGACAGATGAACACTGAAGCTTTCTTT.

The genes are TRBV19 and TRBJ1-5; D remains ambiguous. Germline loops: CDR1 LNHDA, CDR2 SQIVND (reference sequence). The germline V and J ends were trimmed by 5 bases and 3 bases, with 17 bases remaining between them. The length of the CDR3 is 16 residues. This CDR3 reads CASSFGGRGHNQPQHF. CDR3 coding DNA: TGTGCCAGTAGTTTCGGAGGGCGCGGTCACAATCAGCCCCAGCATTTT.

This chain links TRBV27 with TRBJ1-2, with D unresolved. Germline lookup yields CDR1 MNHEY and CDR2 SMNVEV (reference sequence). The CDR3 loop spans 14 amino acids. Trimming took off 2 bases at V and 11 bases at J, with 18 bases between the two ends. CDR3 in DNA: TGTGCCAGCAGTTTAGGAGGGTCGACGGCGGCATACACCTTC. This gives the protein CASSLGGSTAAYTF.

The chain is built from TRBV23-1 and TRBJ2-1; no firm D call. TRBV23-1 counts as an open reading frame of uncertain function. V was clipped by 2 bases and J by 3 bases, with 11 bases between them. The CDR3 runs to 15 residues. CDR3 amino acids: CASSQPAVFYNEQFF. The CDR3 coding sequence is TGCGCCAGCAGTCAACCGGCGGTTTTCTACAATGAGCAGTTCTTC.

V usage is TRBV30 and J usage is TRBJ1-5; D possibly corresponds to TRBD1 (5 bases). Trimming took off 1 base at V and 7 bases at J, with 11 bases between the two ends. CDR1 GTSNPN and CDR2 SVGIG come from the germline V gene (reference sequence). The CDR3 length is 13 residues. The CDR3 nucleotides are TGTGCCTGGAGTGAATACCAGGGACAGCCCCAGCATTTT. Protein: CAWSEYQGQPQHF. Full variable domain (missing parts from reference TRBV30 and TRBJ1-5): SQTIHQWPATLVQPVGSPLSLECTVEGTSNPNLYWYRQAAGRGLQLLFYSVGIGQISSEVPQNLSASRPQDRQFILSSKKLLLSDSGFYLCAWSEYQGQPQHFGDGTRLSIL.

This chain links TRBV28 with TRBJ2-3; a weak D match, TRBD1 (5 bases). Between the trimmed V and J ends, which lost 2 bases and 1 base, there was a span of 10 bases. The CDR3 has 15 amino acids. Per the germline V gene, CDR1 is MDHEN and CDR2 is SYDVKM. The DNA for the CDR3 is TGTGCCAGCAGTTTACCAACGACAGGCACAGATACGCAGTATTTT. This codes for CASSLPTTGTDTQYF.

This clone has just a few counts. The chain has TRBV4-3 and TRBJ1-2; possible D gene TRBD1, 5 bases. Trimming took 1 base from V and 9 from J, leaving 18 bases between them. CDR1 is LGHNA and CDR2 is YSLEER in the germline V gene. This CDR3 has 15 residues. CDR3 nucleotides: TGCGCCAGCAGCCAAGGACAGCTGATGTCGGGTCGCTACACCTTC. This sequence encodes CASSQGQLMSGRYTF.

This sequence joins TRBV5-1 and TRBJ2-7; 8 bases align to TRBD1. With V trimmed by 9 bases and J by 5 bases, 10 bases remained unmatched. Looked up from germline, CDR1 is SGHRS and CDR2 is YFSETQ. The CDR3 covers 13 residues. In DNA form, the CDR3 reads TGCGCCACCAGGGGGAACAGGGGGGACGAGCAGTACTTC. Protein product: CATRGNRGDEQYF.

The chain combines TRBV28 with TRBJ2-3; D is uncertain. Germline assignment: CDR1 MDHEN and CDR2 SYDVKM. Trimming stripped 5 bases from V and 2 bases from J, with 11 bases between. The CDR3 extends over 14 amino acids. This CDR3 is CASSSQRFTDTQYF. The CDR3 DNA is TGTGCCAGCAGTAGCCAACGATTCACAGATACGCAGTATTTT.

This clone showed up just once. The chain links TRBV21-1 to TRBJ2-4; the table gives TRBD2 as D, unverified against the DNA. TRBV21-1 has pseudogene status. The CDR3 runs to 16 residues. The CDR3 sequence: CASSKDREGTKNIQYF. The CDR3 DNA sequence: TGTGCCAGCAGCAAAGACCGGGAGGGCACCAAAAACATTCAGTACTTC.

This chain's CDR3 is CATPKDSSNQPQHF. In nucleotides, the CDR3 is TGCGCCACACCTAAGGACAGTAGCAATCAGCCCCAGCATTTT. The chain joins TRBV10-1 to TRBJ1-5, with a weak D call TRBD1 (6 bases). Germline loops: CDR1 WNHNN, CDR2 SYGVQD (reference sequence). The V end was cut by 10 bases, the J end by 0 bases, with 13 bases between. The CDR3 runs to 14 residues.

The chain recombines TRBV6-5 with TRBJ2-1; 9 bases fit TRBD2. The length of the CDR3 is 15 residues. Trimming cost V 1 base and J 6 bases; bases outside gene matches: 4. CDR1 is MNHEY and CDR2 is SVGAGI in the germline V gene. The CDR3, as DNA: TGTGCCAGCAGTTACTTTGCGGGAGGGGGCAATGAGCAGTTCTTC. Its translation is CASSYFAGGGNEQFF.

This clone was observed a handful of times. The genes are TRBV19 and TRBJ2-5, with 7 bases aligning to TRBD1. V was clipped by 9 bases and J by 5 bases; unmatched bases: 12. CDR1 is LNHDA, CDR2 SQIVND, per germline (reference sequence). This CDR3 region has 14 residues. Written as DNA, the CDR3 is TGTGCCAGCCATGAGGGACAGCGTGACGAGACCCAGTACTTC. Protein product: CASHEGQRDETQYF.

The chain has TRBV6-2 or TRBV6-3 and TRBJ2-1; no definite D call. Germline CDR1 is MNHEY and CDR2 is SVGEGT. The CDR3 totals 12 residues. Trimming shortened V by 6 bases and J by 5 bases, and 8 bases separated the two germline ends. The CDR3 DNA sequence: TGTGCCAGCAGCTCCCGGGACAATGAGCAGTTCTTC. Protein: CASSSRDNEQFF.

This clone was seen once. This rearrangement joins TRBV7-2 to TRBJ2-7; TRBD1 might be the D (5 bases). The ends were cut back, 5 bases at V and 5 bases at J, with 10 bases in the middle. Germline loops: CDR1 SGHTA, CDR2 FQGNSA. This CDR3 region has 12 residues. CDR3 DNA: TGTGCCAGCAGCAAGGACATAGACGAGCAGTACTTC. Its protein product is CASSKDIDEQYF.

The chain employs TRBV15 and TRBJ2-5; tentative D call: TRBD2 (6 bases). The germline V and J ends were trimmed by 3 bases and 1 base, with 9 bases remaining between them. CDR3 length: 14 amino acids. From germline, CDR1 is LNHNV and CDR2 YYDKDF (reference sequence). CDR3 sequence reads: CATSSTSSQETQYF. CDR3 coding DNA: TGTGCCACCAGCAGTACTAGCAGCCAAGAGACCCAGTACTTC.